This record covers a single TCR beta chain. The antigen remains undetermined. Germline CDR1 SGHTA, CDR2 FQGNSA. Trimming cost V 1 base and J 12 bases, with 13 bases left between them. The CDR3 loop spans 14 amino acids. This entry comes from a study of cytomegalovirus exposure and HLA in healthy donors. Study-level results: A few CMV-associated chains proved CMV antigen-specific in vitro. Cytomegalovirus status was reportedly diagnosed by the classifier with high specificity and sensitivity. The investigators catalogued 150 to 200 TCR beta chains as cytomegalovirus-associated.

It was the approximately 120-subject validation cohort, separate from the approximately 670-subject first cohort, to which the donors belonged. Measured with immunoSEQ multiplex PCR; TCRdb has only the in-frame clones, and not every one. This sample has more than 110,000 clones, with 85% to 95% found just once. The sequencing input was PBMCs. This rearrangement joins TRBV7-2 to TRBJ1-6; a weak D match, TRBD1 (5 bases). The TCR originated in a man younger than 35 in good health and CMV-seropositive. CDR3 DNA: TGTGCCAGCAGCTTAGTAAGGGGCGCCGAACCCCTCCACTTT. Translated: CASSLVRGAEPLHF.